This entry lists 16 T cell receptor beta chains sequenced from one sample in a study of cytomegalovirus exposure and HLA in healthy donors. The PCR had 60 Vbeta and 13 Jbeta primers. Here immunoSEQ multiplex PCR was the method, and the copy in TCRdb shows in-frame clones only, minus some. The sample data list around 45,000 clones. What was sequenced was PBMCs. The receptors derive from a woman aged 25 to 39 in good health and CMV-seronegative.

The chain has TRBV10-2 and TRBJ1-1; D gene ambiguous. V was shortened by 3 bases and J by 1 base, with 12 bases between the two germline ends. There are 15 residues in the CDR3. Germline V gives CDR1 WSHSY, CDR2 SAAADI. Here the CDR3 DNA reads TGCGCCAGCAGTGAAAACTTCAGGTCGAACACTGAAGCTTTCTTT. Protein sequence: CASSENFRSNTEAFF.

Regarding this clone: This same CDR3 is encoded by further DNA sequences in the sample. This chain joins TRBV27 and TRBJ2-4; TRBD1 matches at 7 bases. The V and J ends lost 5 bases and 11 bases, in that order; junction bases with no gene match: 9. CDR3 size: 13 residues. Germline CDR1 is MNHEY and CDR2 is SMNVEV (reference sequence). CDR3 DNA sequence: TGTGCCAGCAGTCTAGGAAACAGGGGTTTTCAGTACTTC. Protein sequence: CASSLGNRGFQYF.

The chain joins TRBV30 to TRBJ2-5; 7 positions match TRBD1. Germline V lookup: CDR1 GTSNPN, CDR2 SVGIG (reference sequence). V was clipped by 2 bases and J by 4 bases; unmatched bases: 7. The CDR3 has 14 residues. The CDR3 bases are TGTGCCTGGAGTCCAGGGGGTCAGGTAGAGACCCAGTACTTC. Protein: CAWSPGGQVETQYF.

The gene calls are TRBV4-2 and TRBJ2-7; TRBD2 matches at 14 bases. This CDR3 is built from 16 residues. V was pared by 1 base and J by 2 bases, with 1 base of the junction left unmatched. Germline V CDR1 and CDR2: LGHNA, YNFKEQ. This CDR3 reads CASSQGLAGGPYEQYF. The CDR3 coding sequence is TGTGCCAGCAGCCAAGGACTAGCGGGAGGGCCCTACGAGCAGTACTTC.

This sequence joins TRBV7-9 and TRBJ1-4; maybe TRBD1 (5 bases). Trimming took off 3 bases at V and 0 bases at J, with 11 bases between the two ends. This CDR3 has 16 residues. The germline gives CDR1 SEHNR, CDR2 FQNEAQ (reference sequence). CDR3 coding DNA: TGTGCCAGCAGCTTCGGGGGTTATGCAACTAATGAAAAACTGTTTTTT. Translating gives CASSFGGYATNEKLFF. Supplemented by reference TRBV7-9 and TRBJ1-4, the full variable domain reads DTGVSQNPRHKITKRGQNVTFRCDPISEHNRLYWYRQTLGQGPEFLTYFQNEAQLEKSRLLSDRFSAERPKGSFSTLEIQRTEQGDSAMYLCASSFGGYATNEKLFFGSGTQLSVL.

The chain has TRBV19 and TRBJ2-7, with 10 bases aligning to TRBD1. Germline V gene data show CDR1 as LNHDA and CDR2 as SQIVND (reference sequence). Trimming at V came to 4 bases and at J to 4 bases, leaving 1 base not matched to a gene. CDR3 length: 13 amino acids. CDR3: CASSTGQGYEQYF. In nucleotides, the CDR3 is TGTGCCAGTAGTACGGGACAGGGGTACGAGCAGTACTTC.

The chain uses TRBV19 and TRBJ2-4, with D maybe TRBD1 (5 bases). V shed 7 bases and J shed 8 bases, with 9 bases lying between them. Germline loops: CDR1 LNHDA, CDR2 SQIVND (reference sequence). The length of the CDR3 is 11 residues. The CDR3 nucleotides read TGTGCCAGTACCGCCAGGGACATTCAGTACTTC. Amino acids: CASTARDIQYF.

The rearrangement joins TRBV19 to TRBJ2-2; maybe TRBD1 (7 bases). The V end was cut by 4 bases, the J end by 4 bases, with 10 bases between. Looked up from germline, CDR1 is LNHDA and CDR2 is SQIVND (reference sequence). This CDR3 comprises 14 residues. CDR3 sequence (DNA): TGTGCCAGTAGTAGGAGGGGGCGCACCGGGGAGCTGTTTTTT. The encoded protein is CASSRRGRTGELFF.

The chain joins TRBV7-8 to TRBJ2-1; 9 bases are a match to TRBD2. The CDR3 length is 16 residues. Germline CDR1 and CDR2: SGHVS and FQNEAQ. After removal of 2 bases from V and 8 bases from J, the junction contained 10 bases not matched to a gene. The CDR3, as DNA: TGTGCCAGCAGCTTAACTAGCGGGTGGGTCCTCCATGAGCAGTTCTTC. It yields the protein CASSLTSGWVLHEQFF.

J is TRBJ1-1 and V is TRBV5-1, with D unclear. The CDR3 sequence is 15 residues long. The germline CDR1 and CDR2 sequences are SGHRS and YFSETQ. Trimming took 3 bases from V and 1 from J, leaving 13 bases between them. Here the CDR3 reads CASSSWTGGNTEAFF. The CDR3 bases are TGCGCCAGCAGCTCCTGGACGGGAGGGAACACTGAAGCTTTCTTT.

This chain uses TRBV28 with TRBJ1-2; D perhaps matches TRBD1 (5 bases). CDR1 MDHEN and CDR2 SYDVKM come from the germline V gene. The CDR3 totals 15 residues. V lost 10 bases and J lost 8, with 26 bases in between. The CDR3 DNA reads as TGTGCCACCAGAACTTATGGACCGGGGGGGTACGGCTACACCTTC. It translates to CATRTYGPGGYGYTF.

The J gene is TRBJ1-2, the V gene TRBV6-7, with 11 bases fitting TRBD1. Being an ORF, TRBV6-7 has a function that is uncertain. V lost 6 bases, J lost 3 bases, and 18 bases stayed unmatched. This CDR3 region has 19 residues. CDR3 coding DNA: TGTGCCAGCAGCCTCTTCCGGTACCGGGGGACAGGGGGGCACTATGGCTACACCTTC. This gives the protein CASSLFRYRGTGGHYGYTF.

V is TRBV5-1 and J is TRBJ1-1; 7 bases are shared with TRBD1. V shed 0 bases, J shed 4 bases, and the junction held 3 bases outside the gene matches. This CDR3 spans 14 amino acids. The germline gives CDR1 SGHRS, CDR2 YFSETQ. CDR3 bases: TGCGCCAGCAGCTTGGGGCAGGGGGGCACTGAAGCTTTCTTT. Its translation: CASSLGQGGTEAFF.

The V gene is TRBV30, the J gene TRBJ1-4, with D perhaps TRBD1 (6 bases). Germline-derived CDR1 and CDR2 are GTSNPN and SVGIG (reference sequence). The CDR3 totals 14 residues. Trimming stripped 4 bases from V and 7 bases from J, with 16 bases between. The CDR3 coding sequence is TGTGCCTGGAAGACGTACAAGGGGGTTGAAAAACTGTTTTTT. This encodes CAWKTYKGVEKLFF.

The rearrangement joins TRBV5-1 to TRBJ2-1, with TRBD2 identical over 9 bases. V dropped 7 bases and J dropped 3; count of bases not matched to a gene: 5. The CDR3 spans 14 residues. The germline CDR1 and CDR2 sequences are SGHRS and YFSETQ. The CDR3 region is CASRLAGNYNEQFF. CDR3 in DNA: TGCGCCAGCCGGCTAGCGGGAAACTACAATGAGCAGTTCTTC.

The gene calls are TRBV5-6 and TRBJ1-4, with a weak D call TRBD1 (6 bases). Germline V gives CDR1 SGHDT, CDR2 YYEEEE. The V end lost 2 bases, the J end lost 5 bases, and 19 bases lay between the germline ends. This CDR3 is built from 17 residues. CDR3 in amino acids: CASSFLDRDHANEKLFF. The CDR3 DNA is TGTGCCAGCAGCTTCTTGGACAGAGATCACGCCAATGAAAAACTGTTTTTT.